In its sample, the clone carrying this T cell receptor beta chain was seen a few times. Germline CDR1 is LGHDT and CDR2 is YNNKEL (reference sequence). The V segment lost 2 bases and the J segment 2 bases; nucleotides outside the gene matches: 4. The CDR3 spans 15 residues. This sample is drawn from a study of blood T cell repertoires in COVID-19. As for the study in general: PBMCs, B-cell-depleted T cells, or T cells were the source of the cDNA or gDNA that made up the material.

Data came from immunoSEQ multiplex PCR; TCRdb stores just in-frame clones and leaves some out. Seen here are about 200,000 clones, more than 75% observed once, and the top ten hold around 4.9%. The TCR was taken from a woman of 80 years or more with acute or convalescent COVID-19. The sequenced sample was peripheral blood. The chain has TRBV3-1 (or the pseudogene TRBV3-2) and TRBJ2-3, with 7 bases identical to TRBD1. CDR3 bases: TGTGCCAGCAGCCAACGGACAGGTCTCACAGATACGCAGTATTTT. As protein: CASSQRTGLTDTQYF.